These T cell receptor beta chains were read from a single sample in a study of Ad26.COV2.S vaccination and SARS-CoV-2 variants. The table came from immunoSEQ multiplex PCR; TCRdb's copy has only in-frame clones and leaves some out. The table records around 340,000 clones, 86% of them present only once. The sequencing used peripheral blood, collected in a trial of Ad26.COV2.S vaccine versus placebo. These receptors came from a person between 18 and 65 years old who received the Ad26.COV2.S COVID-19 vaccine or a placebo. CDR3s include the opening cysteine and the closing phenylalanine or tryptophan. The D gene is left open where the match is weak. Rows give clone size only sometimes, using once, few, many, or a class for an expanded clone.

CDR3 DNA: TGTGCCAGCAGTAAGACCCAGACAGGGGCGAACACCGGGGAGCTGTTTTTT
CDR3 protein: CASSKTQTGANTGELFF
D gene: TRBD1
J gene: TRBJ2-2
clone size: once
V gene: TRBV6-4

CDR3 DNA: TGTGCCAGTAGCATGAGGGATACGCAGTATTTT
CDR3 protein: CASSMRDTQYF
D gene: -
J gene: TRBJ2-3
clone size: -
V gene: TRBV19

CDR3 DNA: TGTGCCAGCAGCCCCCAAGGTTTAGGGACTAGGATCTACGAGCAGTACTTC
CDR3 protein: CASSPQGLGTRIYEQYF
D gene: TRBD2
J gene: TRBJ2-7
clone size: -
V gene: TRBV9

CDR3 DNA: TGTGCCAGCAGCTTAGATTCGGCGGGGGCTAGCACAGATACGCAGTATTTT
CDR3 protein: CASSLDSAGASTDTQYF
D gene: -
J gene: TRBJ2-3
clone size: -
V gene: TRBV11-3

CDR3 DNA: TGTGCCAGCAGCTCCTACGACTCCTTCACCGGGGAGCTGTTTTTT
CDR3 protein: CASSSYDSFTGELFF
D gene: -
J gene: TRBJ2-2
clone size: many
V gene: TRBV4-2

CDR3 DNA: TGTGCCAGCCAGACGGGGGGCACGGGCACCGGGGAGCTGTTTTTT
CDR3 protein: CASQTGGTGTGELFF
D gene: -
J gene: TRBJ2-2
clone size: -
V gene: TRBV6-5

CDR3 DNA: TGTGCCAGCAGCTTATCCGCTAGGTACAATGAGCAGTTCTTC
CDR3 protein: CASSLSARYNEQFF
D gene: -
J gene: TRBJ2-1
clone size: -
V gene: TRBV7-2

CDR3 DNA: TGTGCCAGTACCTTACGTTTCGGGGTTCAAGAGACCCAGTACTTC
CDR3 protein: CASTLRFGVQETQYF
D gene: -
J gene: TRBJ2-5
clone size: once
V gene: TRBV19

CDR3 DNA: TGTGCCAGCAGCTTGAGAGCAACCACAAATCAGCCCCAGCATTTT
CDR3 protein: CASSLRATTNQPQHF
D gene: -
J gene: TRBJ1-5
clone size: -
V gene: TRBV7-2

CDR3 DNA: TGTGCCACCAGTGACTCAGGGAAACGAGCTTTCTTT
CDR3 protein: CATSDSGKRAFF
D gene: -
J gene: TRBJ1-1
clone size: -
V gene: TRBV24-1

CDR3 DNA: TGTGCCAGCAGCGTAGCTCCGACAGGGGGCGCGTCTTTCTTT
CDR3 protein: CASSVAPTGGASFF
D gene: TRBD1
J gene: TRBJ1-1
clone size: few
V gene: TRBV9

CDR3 DNA: TGTGCCAGCAGCATTGGACAGGTTGGGAACTATGGCTACACCTTC
CDR3 protein: CASSIGQVGNYGYTF
D gene: TRBD1
J gene: TRBJ1-2
clone size: -
V gene: TRBV28

CDR3 DNA: TGTGCCAGCAGCTTAGACTATCAGGGGGGCCGAGAGACCCAGTACTTC
CDR3 protein: CASSLDYQGGRETQYF
D gene: -
J gene: TRBJ2-5
clone size: -
V gene: TRBV7-2

CDR3 DNA: TGTGCCAGCAGACTCCGGGACAGGGACTATGGCTACACCTTC
CDR3 protein: CASRLRDRDYGYTF
D gene: TRBD1
J gene: TRBJ1-2
clone size: -
V gene: TRBV5-4

CDR3 DNA: TGTGCCAGCAGAACAGGGGTTGTGACAGATACGCAGTATTTT
CDR3 protein: CASRTGVVTDTQYF
D gene: TRBD1
J gene: TRBJ2-3
clone size: -
V gene: TRBV7-2

CDR3 DNA: TGTGCCAGCAGCTTTCCACTTAGCACAGATACGCAGTATTTT
CDR3 protein: CASSFPLSTDTQYF
D gene: -
J gene: TRBJ2-3
clone size: -
V gene: TRBV11-2

CDR3 DNA: TGCGCCAGCAGCTTGTCAGGTAGCGGGGCCAAAGAGACCCAGTACTTC
CDR3 protein: CASSLSGSGAKETQYF
D gene: TRBD2
J gene: TRBJ2-5
clone size: -
V gene: TRBV5-1

CDR3 DNA: TGTGCCAGCAGCTTAGTCTTAACGGAGACTATGGACTTC
CDR3 protein: CASSLVLTETMDF
D gene: -
J gene: TRBJ2-7
clone size: few
V gene: TRBV7-2

CDR3 DNA: TGCGCCAGCACCGTGGGGCTCCCCGACACAGATACGCAGTATTTT
CDR3 protein: CASTVGLPDTDTQYF
D gene: -
J gene: TRBJ2-3
clone size: -
V gene: TRBV5-1

CDR3 DNA: TGTGCCAGCAGTAACGGGGGACTGCAAGAGACCCAGTACTTC
CDR3 protein: CASSNGGLQETQYF
D gene: -
J gene: TRBJ2-5
clone size: -
V gene: TRBV6-2/TRBV6-3

CDR3 DNA: TGTGCCAGCAGACACGCGACGGAGGGCTCCTACAATGAGCAGTTCTTC
CDR3 protein: CASRHATEGSYNEQFF
D gene: -
J gene: TRBJ2-1
clone size: -
V gene: TRBV7-2

CDR3 DNA: TGTGCCAGCAGTGATCCTAGCGGCCTCTACGAGCAGTACTTC
CDR3 protein: CASSDPSGLYEQYF
D gene: TRBD2
J gene: TRBJ2-7
clone size: -
V gene: TRBV25-1

CDR3 DNA: TGTGCCAGCACCCTTCTGTGGAACGCGAACCAAGAGACCCAGTACTTC
CDR3 protein: CASTLLWNANQETQYF
D gene: -
J gene: TRBJ2-5
clone size: -
V gene: TRBV11-1

CDR3 DNA: TGTGCCAGTAGGCAGACTAGCAGTGCGGATACGCAGTATTTT
CDR3 protein: CASRQTSSADTQYF
D gene: TRBD2
J gene: TRBJ2-3
clone size: -
V gene: TRBV19

CDR3 DNA: TGTGCCAGCAGTATTCGAGGAGCGGCTCCCCGCTTGACTAGCACAGATACGCAGTATTTT
CDR3 protein: CASSIRGAAPRLTSTDTQYF
D gene: -
J gene: TRBJ2-3
clone size: -
V gene: TRBV27

CDR3 DNA: TGTGCCAGCAGCTCAAACGACAGGGGGCCAGGAAACACCATATATTTT
CDR3 protein: CASSSNDRGPGNTIYF
D gene: TRBD1
J gene: TRBJ1-3
clone size: -
V gene: TRBV13

CDR3 DNA: TGTGCCATCAGTTCGACGCCCAGCTCCTACAATGAGCAGTTCTTC
CDR3 protein: CAISSTPSSYNEQFF
D gene: -
J gene: TRBJ2-1
clone size: -
V gene: TRBV10-3

CDR3 DNA: TGTGCCAGCAGTTTAGGGGGTTGGGACACTGAAGCTTTCTTT
CDR3 protein: CASSLGGWDTEAFF
D gene: -
J gene: TRBJ1-1
clone size: -
V gene: TRBV27

CDR3 DNA: TGTGCCAGCAGCTTATTGGGCGGCGGGCCCAGCTACAATGAGCAGTTCTTC
CDR3 protein: CASSLLGGGPSYNEQFF
D gene: -
J gene: TRBJ2-1
clone size: -
V gene: TRBV11-2

CDR3 DNA: TGTGCCAGCAGCTTCAACAGGGAACTTTATAATTCACCCCTCCACTTT
CDR3 protein: CASSFNRELYNSPLHF
D gene: -
J gene: TRBJ1-6
clone size: -
V gene: TRBV7-9

CDR3 DNA: TGCAGCGTCCCCGGTGCCACCGGGGAGCTGTTTTTT
CDR3 protein: CSVPGATGELFF
D gene: -
J gene: TRBJ2-2
clone size: -
V gene: TRBV29-1

CDR3 DNA: TGCGCCAGCAGCAATACAGGGAACACTGAAGCTTTCTTT
CDR3 protein: CASSNTGNTEAFF
D gene: -
J gene: TRBJ1-1
clone size: -
V gene: TRBV5-1

CDR3 DNA: TGTGCCAGCAGTCCCGATCAGTATACCACTGAAGCTTTCTTT
CDR3 protein: CASSPDQYTTEAFF
D gene: -
J gene: TRBJ1-1
clone size: once
V gene: TRBV27

CDR3 DNA: TGCGCCAGCAGCCAAGCCGCCAGTCGATACCGGGACCCACTGGAGACCCAGTACTTC
CDR3 protein: CASSQAASRYRDPLETQYF
D gene: -
J gene: TRBJ2-5
clone size: once
V gene: TRBV4-1

CDR3 DNA: TGTGCCAGTAGTATTACGGCCTTGAACACTGAAGCTTTCTTT
CDR3 protein: CASSITALNTEAFF
D gene: -
J gene: TRBJ1-1
clone size: few
V gene: TRBV19

CDR3 DNA: TGTGCCAGCAGTGACACTGGGAACTATGGCTACACCTTC
CDR3 protein: CASSDTGNYGYTF
D gene: -
J gene: TRBJ1-2
clone size: -
V gene: TRBV6-4

CDR3 DNA: TGTGCCAGCAGGCTATATTGGGACAGGACAACCTACGAGCAGTACTTC
CDR3 protein: CASRLYWDRTTYEQYF
D gene: TRBD1
J gene: TRBJ2-7
clone size: -
V gene: TRBV28

CDR3 DNA: TGTGCCAGTAGTAAAACCCCCGTCGTAGGACAGGGCCGGCAGTTCTTC
CDR3 protein: CASSKTPVVGQGRQFF
D gene: TRBD1
J gene: TRBJ2-1
clone size: -
V gene: TRBV19

CDR3 DNA: TGTGCCAGCAGCCAAGTTGGGACAGCCCCGCGCTACACCTTC
CDR3 protein: CASSQVGTAPRYTF
D gene: TRBD1
J gene: TRBJ1-2
clone size: -
V gene: TRBV14

CDR3 DNA: TGTGCCAGCAGTCAAGGACAGGGAGAGCGTTACAATGAGCAGTTCTTC
CDR3 protein: CASSQGQGERYNEQFF
D gene: TRBD1
J gene: TRBJ2-1
clone size: -
V gene: TRBV6-2/TRBV6-3

CDR3 DNA: TGTGCCAGCAGCTTAGAGGCGGGGGGCGGCTATGGCTACACCTTC
CDR3 protein: CASSLEAGGGYGYTF
D gene: -
J gene: TRBJ1-2
clone size: -
V gene: TRBV7-9

CDR3 DNA: TGTGCCAGCAGTATTAGACGTAATGAGCAGTTCTTC
CDR3 protein: CASSIRRNEQFF
D gene: -
J gene: TRBJ2-1
clone size: -
V gene: TRBV21-1

CDR3 DNA: TGTGCCAGCAGCAAGTCTTTCGGACTAGCTTACAATGAGCAGTTCTTC
CDR3 protein: CASSKSFGLAYNEQFF
D gene: TRBD2
J gene: TRBJ2-1
clone size: -
V gene: TRBV5-4

CDR3 DNA: TGTGCCAGCAGTCCTACAACGTATAATTCACCCCTCCACTTT
CDR3 protein: CASSPTTYNSPLHF
D gene: -
J gene: TRBJ1-6
clone size: -
V gene: TRBV7-2

CDR3 DNA: TGTGCCAGCAGCTTAGCCTCGGACTCCTTTGGGGCCAACGTCCTGACTTTC
CDR3 protein: CASSLASDSFGANVLTF
D gene: -
J gene: TRBJ2-6
clone size: -
V gene: TRBV7-2

CDR3 DNA: TGCAGTGCTAGTGGGCGGAGGTCGAATGAGCAGTTCTTC
CDR3 protein: CSASGRRSNEQFF
D gene: -
J gene: TRBJ2-1
clone size: -
V gene: TRBV20-1

CDR3 DNA: TGCGCCAGCAGCCCGGACAGGGTGACTGAAGCTTTCTTT
CDR3 protein: CASSPDRVTEAFF
D gene: TRBD1
J gene: TRBJ1-1
clone size: -
V gene: TRBV5-1

CDR3 DNA: TGCGCCAGCAGCCAAGATCCCGGGGGAGAGGCGGATACGCAGTATTTT
CDR3 protein: CASSQDPGGEADTQYF
D gene: -
J gene: TRBJ2-3
clone size: -
V gene: TRBV4-3